This record looks at one TCR beta chain sequence and its context. V was pared by 5 bases and J by 3 bases, with 14 bases of the junction left unmatched. CDR1 is MDHEN and CDR2 is SYDVKM in the germline V gene. There are 18 residues in the CDR3. The repertoire was sequenced with immunoSEQ multiplex PCR; TCRdb's copy has only in-frame clones and lacks some. The profile shows about 580,000 clones, roughly 98% of them singletons. These data are taken from a study of shared clonotypes between healthy human individuals. The naive CD8 fraction comprised CD45RO-negative cells positively selected for CCR7 and excluded terminally differentiated effector memory CD45RA+ cells.

The sample consisted of naive CD8+ T cells sorted from blood. J is TRBJ2-3 and V is TRBV28; TRBD2 matches at 10 bases. The clonotype was recovered from a man between 25 and 39 years old in good health. The CDR3 DNA reads as TGTGCCAGCAGTGGAACCCCTGTACTAGCGGGATTGACAGATACGCAGTATTTT. Translating it yields CASSGTPVLAGLTDTQYF.